This T cell receptor (beta chain) was captured by sequencing in a study of T cell responses to AZD1222 COVID-19 vaccine. Broader study findings: Clonal diversity was possibly underestimated; the donors were predominantly white British and more often female.

Sequenced by immunoSEQ multiplex PCR; TCRdb stores in-frame clones only, minus some. The sample includes 130,000 or so clones, 65% to 90% seen only once; the top ten take 7.9%. The V gene end was trimmed by 4 bases and the J gene end by 3 bases; junction bases not matched to a gene: 5. CDR1 is SQVTM, CDR2 ANQGSEA, per germline. CDR3 size: 15 residues. With respect to this clone: Its antigen is unidentified.

This chain joins TRBV29-1 and TRBJ2-1; 11 nucleotides agree with TRBD2. The sample in question was peripheral blood, obtained 28 days after the second dose of the MenACWY control vaccine. The clonotype comes from an adult who received the MenACWY meningococcal vaccine as a control. The CDR3 DNA reads TGCAGCGTTGGGGGGGGACTAGCGGTCTACAATGAGCAGTTCTTC. Amino acids: CSVGGGLAVYNEQFF.